These T cell receptor beta chains were read from a single sample in a study of tumor-infiltrating lymphocytes in oesophageal squamous cell carcinoma. One entry per CDR3 protein, called by TCRdb with MiXCR from the PCR reads. The sample holds around 18,000 distinct CDR3 sequences; around 44% are singletons and the top ten take less than 35%. The sequenced material came from esophageal tumor tissue. These receptors originate from a male donor with esophageal squamous cell carcinoma. CDR3s include the opening cysteine and the closing phenylalanine or tryptophan. The size field is filled for only some rows; it gives once, few, many or a size class.

14 | many | TRBJ2-7 | TRBV5-1 | CASSFRDRAYEQYF
16 | NA | TRBJ2-5 | TRBV7-2 | CASSPELAGVYNEQYF
11 | once | NA | TRBV27 | CASSLLGSQFF
17 | medium-sized | TRBJ2-5 | TRBV12-3/TRBV12-4 | CASSLGVDSGRAGTQYF
19 | NA | TRBJ2-6 | TRBV7-6 | CASSYRPRTGERFTPPLRF
13 | NA | TRBJ1-1 | TRBV5-6 | CASSSFREAPAFF
15 | NA | TRBJ2-2 | TRBV7-2 | CASSLARTNTGELFF
13 | NA | TRBJ2-4 | TRBV27 | CASSPQGKNIQYF
13 | NA | TRBJ2-1 | TRBV27 | CASTDTYYNEQFF
16 | few | TRBJ2-5 | TRBV7-8 | CASSLIGGRPQETQYF
13 | many | TRBJ2-5 | TRBV10-1 | CASSRQAQETQYF
14 | many | TRBJ1-4 | TRBV27 | CASSSQGLGEKLFF
15 | few | TRBJ2-5 | TRBV7-2 | CASSLLTSGKETQYF
11 | NA | NA | TRBV5-5 | CASSPNTEQYF
16 | NA | TRBJ2-3 | TRBV5-3 | CASSLGLAGRADTQYF